This TCR beta chain was recovered during a study of T cell responses to AZD1222 COVID-19 vaccine. General study findings and limits: White British ancestry dominated among donors, who included more females, and clonal diversity was possibly underestimated. As reported, nearly half of all spike-specific TCRs target variant regions that are unmutated.

The V end lost 3 bases, the J end lost 3 bases, and 11 bases lay between the germline ends. This CDR3 has 14 amino acids. Germline CDR1 and CDR2: SGDLS and YYNGEE. Libraries were prepared by immunoSEQ multiplex PCR; TCRdb keeps only in-frame clonotypes and omits some of them. The sample carries more than 150,000 clones, 90% to 95% recorded once. As to this clone: Antigen specificity is unknown.

This chain uses TRBV9 with TRBJ2-3; D may be TRBD1 or TRBD2 (6 bases each). Sequenced material: peripheral blood, taken 28 days after the second AZD1222 dose. The sequence derives from an adult who received the AZD1222 COVID-19 vaccine. The CDR3 loop is CASSARRGTDTQYF. The CDR3 bases are TGTGCCAGCAGCGCTCGGAGGGGGACAGATACGCAGTATTTT.